This T cell receptor beta chain was obtained from a study of glioma-infiltrating T cells after dendritic cell vaccination (dated by TCRdb to between 2015 and 2016). About the study as a whole: The cohort included roughly 15 glioblastoma patients drawn from Phase I and II dendritic cell vaccination trials, of whom 9 were newly diagnosed and 6 had recurrent disease. To make the vaccine, monocyte-derived dendritic cells were cultured for 7 to 8 days with IL-4 and GM-CSF and then pulsed overnight with autologous tumor lysate. Three intradermal dendritic cell vaccine injections were administered to patients at biweekly intervals in the arm below the axilla. In glioblastoma patients vaccinated with dendritic cells, deep sequencing of TCR beta CDR3 regions served to measure the amount of tumor-infiltrating lymphocytes and to compare repertoires between tumor and blood. Patients received autologous tumor lysate-pulsed dendritic cell vaccination between about 2003 and 2013. Survival after dendritic cell vaccination was correlated with TCR sequencing metrics such as TIL content and the overlap between tumor and blood repertoires.

TCRB CDR3 regions were amplified from roughly 1.8 ug genomic DNA, or all available DNA if less, using the immunoSEQ assay. The multiplex PCR employed 60 forward primers targeting TCR V beta segments and 13 reverse primers targeting J beta segments. Synthetic control templates were spiked into each sample at limiting dilution to estimate reads per starting template. Sequencing produced 87 bp reads on the Illumina HiSeq System. As for how the authors treated the data: To remove PCR and sequencing errors, closely related sequences were merged with a nearest neighbor algorithm. TCR overlap was defined as the percentage of unique tumor TCR beta sequences that were also present in the same patient's peripheral blood. This is the immuneACCESS table as TCRdb keeps it, with only in-frame sequences that have V and J called. A part of the clones is gone; compared with another copy, unresolved V genes explain less than half, and the rest is unexplained. V, J and clone size reflect that table, while D and trimming were determined from the DNA. The sample records about 49,000 clones, around 86% of which are singletons. Of the sample, approximately 10% is held by the ten largest clones.

Taken from cysteine to phenylalanine, the CDR3 has 11 residues. Only the CDR3 DNA is retained, 33 bases long and in frame from the first base. V sheds 3 bases and J sheds 6 bases, leaving 6 bases between their ends. CDR1 DFQATT and CDR2 SNEGSKA were looked up in the germline V gene (reference sequence). Points the paper makes about the study in general: The cohort was small and heterogeneous, few patients had complete blood and tumor sets, and even fewer had initial-recurrent tumor pairs. No direct relationship between TCR clonality and survival was found, suggesting that a diverse polyclonal response may matter. The response model built on TCR overlap across three groups was characterized as speculative, with prospective validation still needed. After dendritic cell vaccination, a higher estimated pretreatment TIL content predicted longer time to progression and overall survival.

To be selected, patients needed enough residual fresh-frozen tumor tissue and more than two years of available survival data. None of the glioblastoma patients carried an isocitrate dehydrogenase mutation, although molecular status otherwise varied. PBMC were collected before vaccination, two weeks after the third vaccination, and at tumor progression when it occurred. The Qiagen DNeasy Blood extraction Kit was used to extract genomic DNA. This clone was picked up one time. There is no known antigen for this receptor. No qualities accompany the bases; no much larger clone lies one base away. The sequence came from a human donor with glioblastoma. The chain is made from TRBV20-1 and TRBJ2-1, with the D gene not clear enough to name. The sample consisted of blood, taken before dendritic cell vaccination. The CDR3 region reads CSASALNEQFF. DNA sequence: TGCAGTGCTAGTGCGCTCAATGAGCAGTTCTTC.